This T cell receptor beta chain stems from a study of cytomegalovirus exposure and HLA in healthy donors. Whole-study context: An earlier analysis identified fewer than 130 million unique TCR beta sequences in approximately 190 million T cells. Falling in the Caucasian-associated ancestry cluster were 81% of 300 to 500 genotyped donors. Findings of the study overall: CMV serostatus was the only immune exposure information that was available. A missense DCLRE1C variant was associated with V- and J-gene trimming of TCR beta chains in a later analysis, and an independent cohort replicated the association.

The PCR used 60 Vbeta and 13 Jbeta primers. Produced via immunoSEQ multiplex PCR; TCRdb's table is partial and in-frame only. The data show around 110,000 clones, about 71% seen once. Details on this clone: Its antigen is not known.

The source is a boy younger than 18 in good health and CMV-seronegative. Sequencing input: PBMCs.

The chain's CDR3 is CASLIGRGAHTEAFF. The DNA of the CDR3 is TGTGCCAGCTTAATTGGGCGGGGGGCGCACACTGAAGCTTTCTTT. The J gene is TRBJ1-1, the V gene TRBV11-3; TRBD1 might be the D (6 bases). The CDR3 sequence is 15 residues long. V dropped 8 bases and J dropped 3 bases, with 19 bases sitting between them. Germline CDR1 reads SGHNT; CDR2 reads YENEEA.